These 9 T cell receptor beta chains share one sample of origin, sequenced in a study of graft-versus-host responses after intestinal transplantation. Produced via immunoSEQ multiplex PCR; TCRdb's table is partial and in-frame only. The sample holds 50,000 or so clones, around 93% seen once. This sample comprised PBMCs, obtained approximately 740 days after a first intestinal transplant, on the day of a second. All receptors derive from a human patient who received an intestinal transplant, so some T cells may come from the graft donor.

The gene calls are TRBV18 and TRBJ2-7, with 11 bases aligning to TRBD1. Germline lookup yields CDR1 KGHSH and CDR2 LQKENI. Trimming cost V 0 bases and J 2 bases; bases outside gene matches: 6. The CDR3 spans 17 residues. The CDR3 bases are TGTGCCAGCTCACCACCTATGCCGGGACAGGGGGCCTACGAGCAGTACTTC. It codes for CASSPPMPGQGAYEQYF.

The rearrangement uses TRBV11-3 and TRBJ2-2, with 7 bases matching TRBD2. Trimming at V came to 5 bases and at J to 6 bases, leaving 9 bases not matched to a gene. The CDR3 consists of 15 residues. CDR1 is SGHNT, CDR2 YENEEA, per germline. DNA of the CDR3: TGTGCCAGCAGCCCGGGGGAGGGCCGGGCCGGGGAGCTGTTTTTT. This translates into CASSPGEGRAGELFF.

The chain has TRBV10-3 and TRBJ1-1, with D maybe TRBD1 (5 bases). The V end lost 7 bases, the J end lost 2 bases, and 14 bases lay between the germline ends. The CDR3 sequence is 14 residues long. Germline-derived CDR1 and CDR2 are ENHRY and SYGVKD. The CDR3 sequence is CAINRGASNTEAFF. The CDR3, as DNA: TGTGCCATCAATAGAGGGGCATCTAACACTGAAGCTTTCTTT.

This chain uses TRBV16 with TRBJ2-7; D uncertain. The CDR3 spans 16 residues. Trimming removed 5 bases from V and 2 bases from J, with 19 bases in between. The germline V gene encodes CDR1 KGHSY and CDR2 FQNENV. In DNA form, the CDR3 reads TGTGCCAGCAGCGGCGTGACGGTCCACCCAGCCTACGAGCAGTACTTC. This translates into CASSGVTVHPAYEQYF.

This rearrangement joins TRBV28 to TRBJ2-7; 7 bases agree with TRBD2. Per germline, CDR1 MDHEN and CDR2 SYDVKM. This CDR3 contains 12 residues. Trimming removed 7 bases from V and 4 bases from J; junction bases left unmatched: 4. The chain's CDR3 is CASTSGGYEQYF. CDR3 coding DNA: TGTGCCAGCACCTCGGGGGGTTACGAGCAGTACTTC. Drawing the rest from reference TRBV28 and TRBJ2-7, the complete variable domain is DVKVTQSSRYLVKRTGEKVFLECVQDMDHENMFWYRQDPGLGLRLIYFSYDVKMKEKGDIPEGYSVSREKKERFSLILESASTNQTSMYLCASTSGGYEQYFGPGTRLTVT.

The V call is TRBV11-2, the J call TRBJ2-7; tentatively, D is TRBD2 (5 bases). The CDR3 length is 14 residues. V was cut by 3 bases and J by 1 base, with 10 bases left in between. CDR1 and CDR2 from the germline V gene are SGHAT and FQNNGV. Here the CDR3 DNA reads TGTGCCAGCAGCTTGGAGGATGCATCCTACGAGCAGTACTTC. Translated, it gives CASSLEDASYEQYF. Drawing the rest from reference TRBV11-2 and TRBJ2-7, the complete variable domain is EAGVAQSPRYKIIEKRQSVAFWCNPISGHATLYWYQQILGQGPKLLIQFQNNGVVDDSQLPKDRFSAERLKGVDSTLKIQPAKLEDSAVYLCASSLEDASYEQYFGPGTRLTVT.

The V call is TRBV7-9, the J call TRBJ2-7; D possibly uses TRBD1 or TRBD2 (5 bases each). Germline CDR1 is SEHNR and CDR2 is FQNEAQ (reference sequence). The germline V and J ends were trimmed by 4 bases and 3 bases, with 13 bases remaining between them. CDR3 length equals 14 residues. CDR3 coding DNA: TGTGCCAGCAGCTCCGGGACGCTACACTACGAGCAGTACTTC. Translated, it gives CASSSGTLHYEQYF.

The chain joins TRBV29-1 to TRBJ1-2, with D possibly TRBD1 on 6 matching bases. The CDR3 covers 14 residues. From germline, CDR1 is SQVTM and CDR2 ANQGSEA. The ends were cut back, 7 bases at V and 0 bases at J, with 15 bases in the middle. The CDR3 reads CSATRQDPNYGYTF. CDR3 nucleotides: TGCAGCGCCACCAGACAGGACCCTAACTATGGCTACACCTTC.

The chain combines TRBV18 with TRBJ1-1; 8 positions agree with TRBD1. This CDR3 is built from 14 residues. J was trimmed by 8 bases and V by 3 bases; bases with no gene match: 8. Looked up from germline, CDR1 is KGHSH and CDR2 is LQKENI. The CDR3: CASSPDGQGREAFF. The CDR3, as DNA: TGTGCCAGCTCACCGGACGGACAGGGCCGAGAAGCTTTCTTT.